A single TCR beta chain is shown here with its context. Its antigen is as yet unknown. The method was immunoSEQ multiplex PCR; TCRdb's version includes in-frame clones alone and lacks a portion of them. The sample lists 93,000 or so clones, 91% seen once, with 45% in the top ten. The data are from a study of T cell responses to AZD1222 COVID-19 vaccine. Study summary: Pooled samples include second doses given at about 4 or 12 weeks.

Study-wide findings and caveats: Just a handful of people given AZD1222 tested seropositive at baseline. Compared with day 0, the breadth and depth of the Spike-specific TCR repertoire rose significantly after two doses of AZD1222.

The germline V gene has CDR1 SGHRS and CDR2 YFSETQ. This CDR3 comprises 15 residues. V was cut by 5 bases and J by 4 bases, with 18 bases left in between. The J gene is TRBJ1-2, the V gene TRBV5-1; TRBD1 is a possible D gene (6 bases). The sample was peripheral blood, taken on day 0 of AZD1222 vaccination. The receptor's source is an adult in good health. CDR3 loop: CASSQTGYASYGYTF. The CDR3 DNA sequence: TGCGCCAGCAGTCAAACAGGGTATGCGAGCTATGGCTACACCTTC.